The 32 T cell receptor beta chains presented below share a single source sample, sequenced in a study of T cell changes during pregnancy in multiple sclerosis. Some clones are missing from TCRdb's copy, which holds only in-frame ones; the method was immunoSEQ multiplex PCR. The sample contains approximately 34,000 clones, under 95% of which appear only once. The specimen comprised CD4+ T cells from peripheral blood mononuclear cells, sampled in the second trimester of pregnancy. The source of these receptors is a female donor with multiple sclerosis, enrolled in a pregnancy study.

CDR3 in amino acids: CASSSRTGLHGANVLTF. The CDR3 DNA sequence: TGTGCCAGCAGCTCCCGGACAGGTCTGCATGGGGCCAACGTCCTGACTTTC. The rearrangement joins TRBV5-6 to TRBJ2-6; 7 bases map to TRBD1. CDR1 SGHDT and CDR2 YYEEEE come from the germline V gene. The V gene end was trimmed by 3 bases and the J gene end by 3 bases; junction bases not matched to a gene: 9. CDR3 length: 17 amino acids. Variable domain in full (rest from reference TRBV5-6 and TRBJ2-6): DAGVTQSPTHLIKTRGQQVTLRCSPKSGHDTVSWYQQALGQGPQFIFQYYEEEERQRGNFPDRFSGHQFPNYSSELNVNALLLGDSALYLCASSSRTGLHGANVLTFGAGSRLTVL.

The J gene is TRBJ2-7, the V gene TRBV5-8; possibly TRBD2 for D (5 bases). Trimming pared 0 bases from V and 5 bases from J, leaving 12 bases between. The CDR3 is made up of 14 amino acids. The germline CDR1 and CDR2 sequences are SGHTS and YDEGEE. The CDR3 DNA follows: TGTGCCAGCAGCTTGGGGACTCCGGGCCACGAGCAGTACTTC. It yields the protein CASSLGTPGHEQYF.

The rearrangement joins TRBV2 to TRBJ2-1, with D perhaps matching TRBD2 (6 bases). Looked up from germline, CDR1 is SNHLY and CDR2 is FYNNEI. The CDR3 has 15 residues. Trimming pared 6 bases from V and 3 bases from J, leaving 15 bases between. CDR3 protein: CASRTPGTYYNEQFF. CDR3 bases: TGTGCCAGCAGAACCCCCGGGACTTACTACAATGAGCAGTTCTTC.

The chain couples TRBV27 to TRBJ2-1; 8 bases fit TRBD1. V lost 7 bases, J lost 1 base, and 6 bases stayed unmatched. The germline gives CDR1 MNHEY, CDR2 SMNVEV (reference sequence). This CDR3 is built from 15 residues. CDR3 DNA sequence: TGTGCCAGCACCGCGGACAGGGTATCCTACAATGAGCAGTTCTTC. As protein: CASTADRVSYNEQFF.

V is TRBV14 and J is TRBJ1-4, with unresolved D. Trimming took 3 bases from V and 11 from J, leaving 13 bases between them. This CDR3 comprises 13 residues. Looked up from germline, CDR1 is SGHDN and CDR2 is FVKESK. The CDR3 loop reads CASSQRPWEKLFF. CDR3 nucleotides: TGTGCCAGCAGCCAGAGGCCATGGGAGAAACTGTTTTTT.

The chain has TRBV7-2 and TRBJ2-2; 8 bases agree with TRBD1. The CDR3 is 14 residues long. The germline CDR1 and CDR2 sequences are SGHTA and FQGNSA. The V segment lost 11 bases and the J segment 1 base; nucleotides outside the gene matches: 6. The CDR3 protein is CARTGTGNTGELFF. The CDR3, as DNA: TGTGCCCGGACCGGGACAGGGAACACCGGGGAGCTGTTTTTT. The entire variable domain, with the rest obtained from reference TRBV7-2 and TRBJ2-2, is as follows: GAGVSQSPSNKVTEKGKDVELRCDPISGHTALYWYRQSLGQGLEFLIYFQGNSAPDKSGLPSDRFSAERTGGSVSTLTIQRTQQEDSAVYLCARTGTGNTGELFFGEGSRLTVL.

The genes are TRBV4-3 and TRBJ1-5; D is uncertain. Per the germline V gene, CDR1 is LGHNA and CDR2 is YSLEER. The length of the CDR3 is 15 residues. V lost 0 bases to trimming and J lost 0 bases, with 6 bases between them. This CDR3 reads CASSQDSHSNQPQHF. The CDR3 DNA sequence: TGCGCCAGCAGCCAAGATAGCCATAGCAATCAGCCCCAGCATTTT.

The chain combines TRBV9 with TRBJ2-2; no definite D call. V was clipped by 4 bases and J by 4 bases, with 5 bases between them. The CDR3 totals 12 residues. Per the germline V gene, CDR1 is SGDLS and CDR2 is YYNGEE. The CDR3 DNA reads TGTGCCAGCAGCCCCCTCACCGGGGAGCTGTTTTTT. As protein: CASSPLTGELFF.

The CDR3 bases are TGTGCCAGTAGCTCCCTCTCCGGGGATGGGGGCCATCAGCCCCAGCATTTT. Its translation: CASSSLSGDGGHQPQHF. The chain couples TRBV19 to TRBJ1-5; weak D call: TRBD1 (6 bases). CDR1 and CDR2 (germline): LNHDA, SQIVND (reference sequence). V was clipped by 6 bases and J by 5 bases, with 23 bases between them. The CDR3 is 17 amino acids.

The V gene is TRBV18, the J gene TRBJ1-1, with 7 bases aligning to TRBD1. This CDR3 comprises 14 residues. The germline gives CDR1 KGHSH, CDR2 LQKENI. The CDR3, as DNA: TGTGCATCCGGGACAGATGTCTCGAACACTGAAGCTTTCTTT. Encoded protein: CASGTDVSNTEAFF.

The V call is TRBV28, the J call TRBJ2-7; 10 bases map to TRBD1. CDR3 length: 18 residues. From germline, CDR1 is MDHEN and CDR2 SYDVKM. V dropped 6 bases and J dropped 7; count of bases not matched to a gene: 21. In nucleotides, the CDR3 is TGTGCCAGCAGAACCGGGACAGGGGATCGCAAGTTTGGAAGGGAGCAGTACTTC. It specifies CASRTGTGDRKFGREQYF.

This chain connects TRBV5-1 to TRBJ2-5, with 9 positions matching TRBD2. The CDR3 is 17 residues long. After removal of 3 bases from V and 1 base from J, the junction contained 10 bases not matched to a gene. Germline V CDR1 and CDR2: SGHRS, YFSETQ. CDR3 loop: CASSSLRGRAGQETQYF. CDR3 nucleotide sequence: TGCGCCAGCAGCTCTCTTCGCGGGAGGGCCGGCCAAGAGACCCAGTACTTC.

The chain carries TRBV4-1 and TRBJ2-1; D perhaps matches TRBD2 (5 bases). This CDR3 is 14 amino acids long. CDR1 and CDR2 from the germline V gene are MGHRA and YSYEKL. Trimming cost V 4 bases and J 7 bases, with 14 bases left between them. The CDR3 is CASSPRDPPNEQFF. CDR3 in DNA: TGCGCCAGCAGCCCGAGGGATCCCCCGAATGAGCAGTTCTTC.

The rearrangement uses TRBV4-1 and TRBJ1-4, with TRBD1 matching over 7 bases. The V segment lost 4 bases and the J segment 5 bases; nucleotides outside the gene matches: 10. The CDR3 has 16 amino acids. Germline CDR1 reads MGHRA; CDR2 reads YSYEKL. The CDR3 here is CASSPTPGTDNEKLFF. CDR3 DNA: TGCGCCAGCAGCCCTACCCCTGGGACAGACAATGAAAAACTGTTTTTT.

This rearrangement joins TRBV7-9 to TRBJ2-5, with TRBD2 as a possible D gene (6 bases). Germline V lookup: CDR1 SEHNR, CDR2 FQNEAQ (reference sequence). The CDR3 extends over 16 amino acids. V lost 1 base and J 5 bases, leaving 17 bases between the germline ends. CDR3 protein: CASSLEAGRRRETQYF. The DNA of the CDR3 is TGTGCCAGCAGCTTAGAAGCCGGGAGAAGGAGGGAGACCCAGTACTTC.

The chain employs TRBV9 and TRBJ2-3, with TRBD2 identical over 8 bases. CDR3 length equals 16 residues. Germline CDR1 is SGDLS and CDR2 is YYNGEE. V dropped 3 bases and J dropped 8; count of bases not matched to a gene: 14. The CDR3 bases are TGTGCCAGCAGCGGGACCGGGACTAGTTCCCTCGGTACGCAGTATTTT. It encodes CASSGTGTSSLGTQYF.

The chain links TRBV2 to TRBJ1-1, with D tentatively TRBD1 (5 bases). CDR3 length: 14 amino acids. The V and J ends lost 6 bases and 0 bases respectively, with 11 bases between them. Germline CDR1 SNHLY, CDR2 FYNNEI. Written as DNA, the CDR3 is TGTGCCAGCAGCCGACAGTCCATGAACACTGAAGCTTTCTTT. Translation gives CASSRQSMNTEAFF.

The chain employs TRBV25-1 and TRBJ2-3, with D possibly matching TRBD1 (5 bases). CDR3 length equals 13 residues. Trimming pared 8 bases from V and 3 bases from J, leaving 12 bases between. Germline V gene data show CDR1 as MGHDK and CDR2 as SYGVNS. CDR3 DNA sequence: TGTGCCAGCCAGGCGACAGCAACAGATACGCAGTATTTT. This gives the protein CASQATATDTQYF.

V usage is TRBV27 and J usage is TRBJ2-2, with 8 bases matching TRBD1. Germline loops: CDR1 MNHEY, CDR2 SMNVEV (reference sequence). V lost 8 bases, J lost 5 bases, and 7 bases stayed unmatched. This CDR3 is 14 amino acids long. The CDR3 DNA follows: TGTGCCAGCTGGGGGACAGGAAGGACCGGGGAGCTGTTTTTT. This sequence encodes CASWGTGRTGELFF.

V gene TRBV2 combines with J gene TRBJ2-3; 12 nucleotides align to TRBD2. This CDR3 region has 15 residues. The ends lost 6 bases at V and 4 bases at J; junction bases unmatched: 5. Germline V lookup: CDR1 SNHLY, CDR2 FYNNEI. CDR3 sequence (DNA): TGTGCCAGCAGGAAACTAGCGGGAGGTCCAGATACGCAGTATTTT. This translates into CASRKLAGGPDTQYF.

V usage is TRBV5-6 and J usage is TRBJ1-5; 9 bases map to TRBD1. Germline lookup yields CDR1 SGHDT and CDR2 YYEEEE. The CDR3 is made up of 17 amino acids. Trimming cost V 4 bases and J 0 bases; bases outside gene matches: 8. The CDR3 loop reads CASSPWTGVGSNQPQHF. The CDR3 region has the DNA TGTGCCAGCAGCCCCTGGACAGGGGTGGGTAGCAATCAGCCCCAGCATTTT.

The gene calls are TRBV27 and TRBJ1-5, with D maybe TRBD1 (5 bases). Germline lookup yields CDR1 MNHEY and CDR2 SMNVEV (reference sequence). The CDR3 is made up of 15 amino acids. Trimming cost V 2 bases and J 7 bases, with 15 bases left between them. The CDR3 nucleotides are TGTGCCAGCAGTTTAATGGGCGGGGGTCGGCAGCCCCAGCATTTT. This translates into CASSLMGGGRQPQHF.

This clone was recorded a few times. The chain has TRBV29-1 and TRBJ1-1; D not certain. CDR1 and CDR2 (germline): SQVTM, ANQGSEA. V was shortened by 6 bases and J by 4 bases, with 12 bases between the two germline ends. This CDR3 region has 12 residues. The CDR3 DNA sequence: TGCAGCGTGCGCCACACGGGCACTGAAGCTTTCTTT. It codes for CSVRHTGTEAFF.

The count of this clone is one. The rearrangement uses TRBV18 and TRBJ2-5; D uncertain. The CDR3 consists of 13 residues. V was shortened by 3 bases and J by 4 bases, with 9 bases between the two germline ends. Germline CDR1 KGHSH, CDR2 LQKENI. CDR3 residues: CASSPHPGETQYF. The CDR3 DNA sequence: TGTGCCAGCTCACCCCACCCGGGAGAGACCCAGTACTTC. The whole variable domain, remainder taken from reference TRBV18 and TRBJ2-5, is NAGVMQNPRHLVRRRGQEARLRCSPMKGHSHVYWYRQLPEEGLKFMVYLQKENIIDESGMPKERFSAEFPKEGPSILRIQQVVRGDSAAYFCASSPHPGETQYFGPGTRLLVL.

The CDR3 DNA follows: TGTGCCAGCAGCGGCCGGGGATGGCATGAGCAGTTCTTC. Residues: CASSGRGWHEQFF. The chain uses TRBV9 and TRBJ2-1, with D perhaps matching TRBD2 (5 bases). There are 13 residues in the CDR3. V gave up 3 bases and J gave up 8 bases, with 12 bases separating them. The V gene's germline CDR1 is SGDLS and CDR2 YYNGEE.

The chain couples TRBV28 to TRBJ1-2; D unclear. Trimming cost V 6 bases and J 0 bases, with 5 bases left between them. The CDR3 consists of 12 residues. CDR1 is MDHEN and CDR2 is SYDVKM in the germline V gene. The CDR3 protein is CASRSANYGYTF. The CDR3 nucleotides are TGTGCCAGCAGGTCAGCTAACTATGGCTACACCTTC.

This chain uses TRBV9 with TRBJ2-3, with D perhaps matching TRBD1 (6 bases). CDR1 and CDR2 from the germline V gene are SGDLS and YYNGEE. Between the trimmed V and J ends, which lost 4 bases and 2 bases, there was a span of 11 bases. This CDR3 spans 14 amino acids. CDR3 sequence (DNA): TGTGCCAGCAGCCTCAGGGGCCTCACAGATACGCAGTATTTT. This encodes CASSLRGLTDTQYF.

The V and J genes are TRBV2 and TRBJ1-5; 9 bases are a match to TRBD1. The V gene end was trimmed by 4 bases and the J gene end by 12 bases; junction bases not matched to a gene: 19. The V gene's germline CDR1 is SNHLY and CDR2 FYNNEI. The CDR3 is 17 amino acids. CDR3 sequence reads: CASSAKPGTGLLQDQHF. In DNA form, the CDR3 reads TGTGCCAGCAGTGCGAAACCTGGGACAGGGCTCCTACAGGACCAGCATTTT.

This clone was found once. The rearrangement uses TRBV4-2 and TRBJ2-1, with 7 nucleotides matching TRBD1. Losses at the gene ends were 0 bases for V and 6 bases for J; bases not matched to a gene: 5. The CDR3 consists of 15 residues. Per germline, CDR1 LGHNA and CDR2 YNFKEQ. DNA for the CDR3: TGTGCCAGCAGCCAAGAAAGGACAGGCCCCAATGAGCAGTTCTTC. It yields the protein CASSQERTGPNEQFF.

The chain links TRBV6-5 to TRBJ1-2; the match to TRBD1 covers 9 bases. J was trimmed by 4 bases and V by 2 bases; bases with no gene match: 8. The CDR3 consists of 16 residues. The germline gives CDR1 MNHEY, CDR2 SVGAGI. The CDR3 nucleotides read TGTGCCAGCAGTTACCGCAGGACAGGGGAACCCTATGGCTACACCTTC. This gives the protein CASSYRRTGEPYGYTF.

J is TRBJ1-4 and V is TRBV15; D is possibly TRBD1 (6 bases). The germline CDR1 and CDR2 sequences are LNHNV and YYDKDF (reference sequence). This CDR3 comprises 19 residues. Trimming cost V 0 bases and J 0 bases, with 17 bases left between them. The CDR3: CATSRDSRDTIATNEKLFF. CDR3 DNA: TGTGCCACCAGCAGAGATTCACGGGACACCATTGCAACTAATGAAAAACTGTTTTTT.

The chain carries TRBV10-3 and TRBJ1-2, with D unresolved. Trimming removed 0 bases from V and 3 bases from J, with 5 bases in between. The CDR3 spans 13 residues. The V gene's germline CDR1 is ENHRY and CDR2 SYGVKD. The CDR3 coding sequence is TGTGCCATCAGTGAGTCGGCAGACTATGGCTACACCTTC. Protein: CAISESADYGYTF.